Shown below are 24 T cell receptor beta chains from a single sample sequenced in a study of STAT5B mutations in CD4+ large granular lymphocyte leukemia. The assay was immunoSEQ multiplex PCR, and TCRdb's table has in-frame clones only and misses some. The profile shows 31,000 or so clones, around nine tenths of them singletons. The sequencing input was CD4+ T cells from blood buffy coats. These receptors came from a human donor in good health.

The rearrangement links TRBV25-1 to TRBJ1-1, with TRBD1 as a possible D gene (5 bases). V was cut by 1 base and J by 3 bases, with 12 bases left in between. The CDR3 contains 15 residues. Germline V gene lookup returns CDR1 MGHDK and CDR2 SYGVNS. CDR3 residues: CASSESGGPYTEAFF. The CDR3 bases are TGTGCCAGCAGTGAATCCGGGGGTCCCTACACTGAAGCTTTCTTT.

The rearrangement uses TRBV7-2 and TRBJ1-4, with D maybe TRBD1 (6 bases). The germline V gene has CDR1 SGHTA and CDR2 FQGNSA. The CDR3 has 15 amino acids. V was trimmed by 5 bases and J by 8 bases, leaving 18 bases between them. The CDR3 DNA follows: TGTGCCAGCAGCGCCTCGGGGGGGACAAACGAAAAACTGTTTTTT. It codes for CASSASGGTNEKLFF.

This rearrangement joins TRBV6-5 to TRBJ1-4, with TRBD1 as a possible D gene (6 bases). Trimming pared 5 bases from V and 0 bases from J, leaving 10 bases between. The CDR3 has 15 amino acids. The germline gives CDR1 MNHEY, CDR2 SVGAGI. CDR3 sequence: CASSPSGATNEKLFF. Here the CDR3 DNA reads TGTGCCAGCAGTCCTTCAGGGGCAACTAATGAAAAACTGTTTTTT.

The chain combines TRBV6-6 with TRBJ2-2; D is possibly TRBD2 (5 bases). Trimming pared 3 bases from V and 5 bases from J, leaving 10 bases between. This CDR3 region has 14 residues. Germline V lookup: CDR1 MNHNY, CDR2 SVGAGI (reference sequence). The CDR3 loop reads CASSYNPGTGELFF. The CDR3 nucleotides are TGTGCCAGCAGTTATAACCCGGGGACCGGGGAGCTGTTTTTT.

This rearrangement joins TRBV19 to TRBJ2-2; possibly TRBD1 for D (6 bases). Trimming removed 5 bases from V and 1 base from J, with 11 bases in between. Germline assignment: CDR1 LNHDA and CDR2 SQIVND (reference sequence). The length of the CDR3 is 15 residues. The CDR3 region has the DNA TGTGCCAGTAGTGCCCTGGGACAGAACACCGGGGAGCTGTTTTTT. It is translated as CASSALGQNTGELFF.

The chain has TRBV4-1 and TRBJ2-5, with D unclear. This CDR3 comprises 13 residues. Germline lookup yields CDR1 MGHRA and CDR2 YSYEKL. Trimming shortened V by 1 base and J by 6 bases, and 9 bases separated the two germline ends. DNA of the CDR3: TGCGCCAGCAGCCAAGCAGGTTGGCAGACCCAGTACTTC. As protein: CASSQAGWQTQYF.

The rearrangement uses TRBV27 and TRBJ1-5; no definite D call. The CDR3 loop spans 16 amino acids. Germline assignment: CDR1 MNHEY and CDR2 SMNVEV (reference sequence). Trimming took off 0 bases at V and 11 bases at J, with 20 bases between the two ends. This chain's CDR3 is CASSLSRGGPLSAQHF. The CDR3 coding sequence is TGTGCCAGCAGTTTATCTCGGGGAGGGCCTTTGTCCGCCCAGCATTTT.

J is TRBJ2-3 and V is TRBV12-5, with D uncertain. Trimming took 0 bases from V and 2 from J, leaving 15 bases between them. CDR3 length: 17 residues. The germline CDR1 and CDR2 sequences are LGHNT and FRNRAP. The CDR3 DNA reads TGTGCTAGTGGTTTGGTACTCCGCCTAGACCCCACAGATACGCAGTATTTT. It codes for CASGLVLRLDPTDTQYF.

About this clone itself: Relative to the germline gene, one junction end is altered; a read error may explain this. The chain recombines TRBV10-2 with TRBJ2-7, with 7 bases matching TRBD2. This CDR3 spans 14 amino acids. The germline CDR1 and CDR2 sequences are WSHSY and SAAADI. CDR3 DNA: TGCGCCAGCAATGAGGGAGGGTACTCCTACGAGCAGTACTTC. Its protein product is CASNEGGYSYEQYF.

The chain links TRBV5-1 to TRBJ1-6; TRBD1 might be the D (5 bases). V lost 0 bases and J lost 7, with 11 bases in between. This CDR3 has 15 amino acids. CDR1 and CDR2 (germline): SGHRS, YFSETQ. CDR3 loop: CASSLDGTVNSPLHF. As DNA, the CDR3 is TGCGCCAGCAGCTTGGATGGGACGGTGAATTCACCCCTCCACTTT.

The chain combines TRBV6-5 with TRBJ1-1; possible D gene TRBD1, 6 bases. Germline V gene data show CDR1 as MNHEY and CDR2 as SVGAGI. The CDR3 is 13 residues long. V was clipped by 7 bases and J by 4 bases, with 13 bases between them. DNA for the CDR3: TGTGCCAGCACTAACTACAGGGCCACTGAAGCTTTCTTT. As protein: CASTNYRATEAFF.

This chain joins TRBV5-1 and TRBJ2-3, with 14 bases aligning to TRBD2. The CDR3 is 16 residues long. The V gene end was trimmed by 3 bases and the J gene end by 2 bases; junction bases not matched to a gene: 2. CDR1 and CDR2 from the germline V gene are SGHRS and YFSETQ. The CDR3 here is CASSSTSGRATDTQYF. In DNA form, the CDR3 reads TGCGCCAGCAGCTCGACTAGCGGGAGGGCCACAGATACGCAGTATTTT.

The chain joins TRBV20-1 to TRBJ2-3; D unresolved. Germline V gene lookup returns CDR1 DFQATT and CDR2 SNEGSKA (reference sequence). Trimming cost V 4 bases and J 4 bases, with 0 bases left between them. This CDR3 has 9 amino acids. DNA for the CDR3: TGCAGTGCTACAGATACGCAGTATTTT. Translated: CSATDTQYF.

Here the CDR3 reads CAIAGLAGVGNEQFF. The CDR3 nucleotides read TGTGCCATCGCGGGACTAGCGGGAGTAGGCAATGAGCAGTTCTTC. This chain uses TRBV10-3 with TRBJ2-1; 14 nucleotides align to TRBD2. The germline V gene has CDR1 ENHRY and CDR2 SYGVKD. Trimming cost V 8 bases and J 6 bases; bases outside gene matches: 6. The CDR3 sequence is 15 residues long.

The chain carries TRBV28 and TRBJ2-7, with a possible D match to TRBD2 (5 bases). Trimming cost V 8 bases and J 6 bases, with 14 bases left between them. The CDR3 covers 12 residues. CDR1 is MDHEN and CDR2 is SYDVKM in the germline V gene. The CDR3 protein is CASLSGRGEQYF. The CDR3 DNA reads as TGTGCCAGCCTGAGCGGCCGGGGCGAGCAGTACTTC.

This chain links TRBV28 with TRBJ1-2, with TRBD1 as a possible D gene (6 bases). V shed 7 bases and J shed 0 bases, with 15 bases lying between them. Germline V CDR1 and CDR2: MDHEN, SYDVKM. This CDR3 is built from 15 residues. The CDR3 DNA follows: TGTGCCAGCAAAGGACAGACAACGACTAACTATGGCTACACCTTC. Its protein product is CASKGQTTTNYGYTF.

V is TRBV27 and J is TRBJ1-1, with D uncertain. The germline gives CDR1 MNHEY, CDR2 SMNVEV (reference sequence). Deletions cut 7 bases from V and 0 bases from J, with 12 bases between. This CDR3 has 14 amino acids. The DNA for the CDR3 is TGTGCCAGCACCCCGGTAGGGATGAACACTGAAGCTTTCTTT. Translated, it gives CASTPVGMNTEAFF.

The chain uses TRBV6-5 and TRBJ2-5; tentative D call: TRBD1 (5 bases). TRBJ2-7 explains the end of the DNA better; the J call may be wrong. Per germline, CDR1 MNHEY and CDR2 SVGAGI. This CDR3 has 14 residues. The CDR3 DNA is TGTGCCAGCAGTTACTTTGACAGATCCTACGAGCAGTACTTC. Translation gives CASSYFDRSYEQYF.

V and J are TRBV28 and TRBJ2-7; no firm D call. This CDR3 is 14 amino acids long. V was pared by 2 bases and J by 2 bases, with 10 bases between. Germline V gives CDR1 MDHEN, CDR2 SYDVKM. This CDR3 is CASSLNTVTYEQYF. CDR3 in DNA: TGTGCCAGCAGTTTAAATACGGTGACCTACGAGCAGTACTTC.

The chain uses TRBV7-6 and TRBJ2-7, with 8 bases lining up with TRBD2. The CDR3 consists of 15 residues. Germline CDR1 and CDR2: SGHVS and FNYEAQ. The V gene end was trimmed by 3 bases and the J gene end by 6 bases; junction bases not matched to a gene: 10. Written as DNA, the CDR3 is TGTGCCAGCAGCTTTGCGGGGGGCCCTGGAGGCGAGCAGTACTTC. Encoded protein: CASSFAGGPGGEQYF.

The J gene is TRBJ1-2, the V gene TRBV5-1; D remains ambiguous. Germline V lookup: CDR1 SGHRS, CDR2 YFSETQ. This CDR3 comprises 15 residues. V shed 4 bases and J shed 0 bases, with 13 bases lying between them. The CDR3 nucleotides read TGCGCCAGCAGCCCTACAGCGGATTCTAACTATGGCTACACCTTC. Encoded protein: CASSPTADSNYGYTF.

The rearrangement links TRBV6-1 to TRBJ1-5, with unresolved D. The CDR3 runs 11 residues. V was clipped by 0 bases and J by 7 bases, with 1 base between them. Germline V CDR1 and CDR2: MNHNS, SASEGT. The CDR3 loop reads CASSEAQPQHF. The CDR3 bases are TGTGCCAGCAGTGAAGCCCAGCCCCAGCATTTT.

The chain links TRBV28 to TRBJ2-7; no firm D call. The CDR3 sequence is 15 residues long. Germline CDR1 MDHEN, CDR2 SYDVKM. V lost 8 bases and J 0 bases, leaving 17 bases between the germline ends. The CDR3 region is CASLAVAASSYEQYF. The CDR3 DNA reads TGTGCCAGCCTGGCGGTAGCCGCCAGCTCCTACGAGCAGTACTTC.

Comment on this clone: One end of the junction varies from germline; a read error may be responsible. The rearrangement links TRBV29-1 to TRBJ1-2; D ambiguous. This CDR3 spans 13 amino acids. The V gene's germline CDR1 is SQVTM and CDR2 ANQGSEA. DNA of the CDR3: TGCAGCGTTGAAAAAACAGTTAACTGTGGCTACACCTTC. Amino acids: CSVEKTVNCGYTF.